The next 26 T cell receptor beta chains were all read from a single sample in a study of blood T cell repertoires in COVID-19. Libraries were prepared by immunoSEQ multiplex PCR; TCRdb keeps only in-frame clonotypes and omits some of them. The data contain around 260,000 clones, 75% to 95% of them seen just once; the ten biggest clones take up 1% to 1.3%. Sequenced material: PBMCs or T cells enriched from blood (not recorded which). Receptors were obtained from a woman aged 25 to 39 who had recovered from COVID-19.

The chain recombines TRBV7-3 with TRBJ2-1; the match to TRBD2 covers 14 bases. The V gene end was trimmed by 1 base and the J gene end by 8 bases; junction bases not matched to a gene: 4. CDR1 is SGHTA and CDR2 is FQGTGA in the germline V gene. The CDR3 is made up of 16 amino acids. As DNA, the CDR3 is TGTGCCAGCAGCTTAATGACTAGCGGGAGGGGATATGAGCAGTTCTTC. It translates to CASSLMTSGRGYEQFF.

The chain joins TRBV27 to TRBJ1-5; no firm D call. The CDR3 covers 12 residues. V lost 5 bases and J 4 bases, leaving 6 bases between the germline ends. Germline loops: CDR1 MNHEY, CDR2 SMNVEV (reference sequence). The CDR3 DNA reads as TGTGCCAGCAGTCCTTATAATCAGCCCCAGCATTTT. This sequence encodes CASSPYNQPQHF.

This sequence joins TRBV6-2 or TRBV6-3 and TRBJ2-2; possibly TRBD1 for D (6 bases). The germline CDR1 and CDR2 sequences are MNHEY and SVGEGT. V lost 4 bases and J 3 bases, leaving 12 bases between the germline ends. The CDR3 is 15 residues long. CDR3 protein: CASSLQGADTGELFF. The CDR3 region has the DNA TGTGCCAGCAGTTTACAGGGAGCAGACACCGGGGAGCTGTTTTTT.

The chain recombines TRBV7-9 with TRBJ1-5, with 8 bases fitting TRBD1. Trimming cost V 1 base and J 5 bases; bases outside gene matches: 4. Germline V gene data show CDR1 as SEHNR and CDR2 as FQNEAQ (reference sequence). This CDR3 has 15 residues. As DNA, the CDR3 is TGTGCCAGCAGCTTAGGTGCAGGGGGCTATCAGCCCCAGCATTTT. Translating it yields CASSLGAGGYQPQHF.

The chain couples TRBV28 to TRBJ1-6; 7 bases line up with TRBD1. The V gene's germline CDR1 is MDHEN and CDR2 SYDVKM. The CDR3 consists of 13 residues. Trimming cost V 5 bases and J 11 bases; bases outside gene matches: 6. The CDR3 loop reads CASSITGEPPLHF. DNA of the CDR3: TGTGCCAGCAGTATTACAGGGGAACCACCCCTCCACTTT.

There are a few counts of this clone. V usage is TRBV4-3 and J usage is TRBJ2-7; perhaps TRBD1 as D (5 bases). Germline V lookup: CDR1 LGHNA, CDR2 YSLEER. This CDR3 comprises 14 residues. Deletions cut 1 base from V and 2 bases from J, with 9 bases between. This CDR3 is CASSQATGPYEQYF. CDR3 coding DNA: TGCGCCAGCAGCCAAGCTACAGGTCCCTACGAGCAGTACTTC.

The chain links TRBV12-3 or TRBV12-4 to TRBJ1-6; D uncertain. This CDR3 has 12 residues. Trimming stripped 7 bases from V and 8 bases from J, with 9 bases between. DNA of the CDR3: TGTGCCAGCACCATCGGAGATTCACCCCTCCACTTT. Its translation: CASTIGDSPLHF.

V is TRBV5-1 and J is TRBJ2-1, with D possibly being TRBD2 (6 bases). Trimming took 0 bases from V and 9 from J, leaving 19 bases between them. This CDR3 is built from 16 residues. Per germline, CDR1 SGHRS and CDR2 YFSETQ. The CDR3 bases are TGCGCCAGCAGCTTGGTTCTTGGCGAGACGCGGGGTGAGCAGTTCTTC. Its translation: CASSLVLGETRGEQFF. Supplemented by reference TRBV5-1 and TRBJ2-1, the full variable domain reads KAGVTQTPRYLIKTRGQQVTLSCSPISGHRSVSWYQQTPGQGLQFLFEYFSETQRNKGNFPGRFSGRQFSNSRSEMNVSTLELGDSALYLCASSLVLGETRGEQFFGPGTRLTVL.

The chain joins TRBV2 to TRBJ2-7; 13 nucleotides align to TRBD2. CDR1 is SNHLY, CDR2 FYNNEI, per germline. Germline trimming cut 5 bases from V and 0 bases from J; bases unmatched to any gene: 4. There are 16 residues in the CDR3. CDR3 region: CASSLRTSGSSYEQYF. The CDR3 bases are TGTGCCAGCAGTCTACGGACTAGCGGGAGCTCCTACGAGCAGTACTTC. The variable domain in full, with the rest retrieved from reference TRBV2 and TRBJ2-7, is EPEVTQTPSHQVTQMGQEVILRCVPISNHLYFYWYRQILGQKVEFLVSFYNNEISEKSEIFDDQFSVERPDGSNFTLKIRSTKLEDSAMYFCASSLRTSGSSYEQYFGPGTRLTVT.

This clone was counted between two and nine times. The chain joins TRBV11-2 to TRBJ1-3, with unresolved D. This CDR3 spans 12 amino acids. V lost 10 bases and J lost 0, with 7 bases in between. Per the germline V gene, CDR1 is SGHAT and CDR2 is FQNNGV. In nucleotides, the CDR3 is TGTGCCACCGGGTACTCTGGAAACACCATATATTTT. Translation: CATGYSGNTIYF.

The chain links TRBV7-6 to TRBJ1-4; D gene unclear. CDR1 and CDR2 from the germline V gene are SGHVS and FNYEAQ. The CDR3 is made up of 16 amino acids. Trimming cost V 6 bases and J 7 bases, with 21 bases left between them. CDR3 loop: CASSPGPLQIGEKLFF. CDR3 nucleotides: TGTGCCAGCAGTCCTGGCCCTTTACAGATCGGTGAAAAACTGTTTTTT.

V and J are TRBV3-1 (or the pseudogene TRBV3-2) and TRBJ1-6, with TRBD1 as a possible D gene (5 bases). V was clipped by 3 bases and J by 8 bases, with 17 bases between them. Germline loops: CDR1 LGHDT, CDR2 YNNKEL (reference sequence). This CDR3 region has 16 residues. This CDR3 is CASSQAGRGIHSPLHF. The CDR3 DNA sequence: TGTGCCAGCAGCCAGGCTGGTCGGGGGATCCATTCACCCCTCCACTTT.

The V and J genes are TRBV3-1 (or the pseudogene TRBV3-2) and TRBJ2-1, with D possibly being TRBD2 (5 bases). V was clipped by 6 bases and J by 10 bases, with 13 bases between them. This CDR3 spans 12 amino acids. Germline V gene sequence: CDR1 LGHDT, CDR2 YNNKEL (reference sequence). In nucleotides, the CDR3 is TGTGCCAGCAGTTCGAGCTGGAGGGAGCAGTTCTTC. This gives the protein CASSSSWREQFF.

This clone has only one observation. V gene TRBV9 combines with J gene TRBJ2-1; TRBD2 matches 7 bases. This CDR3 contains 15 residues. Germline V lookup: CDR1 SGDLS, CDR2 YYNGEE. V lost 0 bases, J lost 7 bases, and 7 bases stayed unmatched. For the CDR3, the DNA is TGTGCCAGCAGCGTAGGGAGCGGGAACGGGAATGAGCAGTTCTTC. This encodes CASSVGSGNGNEQFF.

The CDR3 DNA reads as TGTGCCAGCAGTCTCTACGACAGGCCTGGGGGCTACACCTTC. Protein: CASSLYDRPGGYTF. The chain carries TRBV6-2 or TRBV6-3 and TRBJ1-2; weak D call: TRBD1 (6 bases). The CDR3 extends over 14 amino acids. Trimming removed 5 bases from V and 8 bases from J, with 18 bases in between. The germline gives CDR1 MNHEY, CDR2 SVGEGT.

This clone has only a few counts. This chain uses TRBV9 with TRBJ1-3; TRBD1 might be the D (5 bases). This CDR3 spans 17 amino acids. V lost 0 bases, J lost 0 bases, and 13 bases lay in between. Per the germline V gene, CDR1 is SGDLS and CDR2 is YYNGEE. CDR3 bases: TGTGCCAGCAGCGTAGTCGACAGTTCTTACTCTGGAAACACCATATATTTT. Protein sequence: CASSVVDSSYSGNTIYF.

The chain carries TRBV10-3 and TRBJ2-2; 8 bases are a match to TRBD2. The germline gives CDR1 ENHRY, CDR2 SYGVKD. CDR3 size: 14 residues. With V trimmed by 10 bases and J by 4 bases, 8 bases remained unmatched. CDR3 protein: CASERGGGTGELFF. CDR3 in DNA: TGTGCCAGCGAACGGGGGGGCGGCACCGGGGAGCTGTTTTTT.

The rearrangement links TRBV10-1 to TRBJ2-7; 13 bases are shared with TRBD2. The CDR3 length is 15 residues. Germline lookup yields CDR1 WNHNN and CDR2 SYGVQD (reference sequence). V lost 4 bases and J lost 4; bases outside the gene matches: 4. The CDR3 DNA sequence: TGCGCCAGCAGTGCCGGACTAGCGGGAGATTACGAGCAGTACTTC. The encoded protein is CASSAGLAGDYEQYF.

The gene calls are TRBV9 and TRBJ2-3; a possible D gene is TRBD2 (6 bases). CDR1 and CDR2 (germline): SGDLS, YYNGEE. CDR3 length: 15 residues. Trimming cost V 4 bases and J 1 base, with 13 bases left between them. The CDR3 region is CASSLEGDGTDTQYF. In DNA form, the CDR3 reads TGTGCCAGCAGCCTGGAGGGCGACGGCACAGATACGCAGTATTTT.

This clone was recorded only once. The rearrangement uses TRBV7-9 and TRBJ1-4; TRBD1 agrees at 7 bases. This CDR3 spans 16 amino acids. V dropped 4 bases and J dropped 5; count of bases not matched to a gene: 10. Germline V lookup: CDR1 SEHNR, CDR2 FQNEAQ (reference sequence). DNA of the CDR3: TGTGCCAGCAGCTCGCCTCCGGGACAGTTAAATGAAAAACTGTTTTTT. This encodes CASSSPPGQLNEKLFF.

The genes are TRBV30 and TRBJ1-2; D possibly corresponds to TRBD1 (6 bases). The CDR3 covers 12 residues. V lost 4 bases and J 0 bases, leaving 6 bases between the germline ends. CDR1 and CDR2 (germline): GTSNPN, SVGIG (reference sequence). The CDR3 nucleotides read TGTGCCTGGACAGGGGCTAACTATGGCTACACCTTC. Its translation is CAWTGANYGYTF. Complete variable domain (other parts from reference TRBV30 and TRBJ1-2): SQTIHQWPATLVQPVGSPLSLECTVEGTSNPNLYWYRQAAGRGLQLLFYSVGIGQISSEVPQNLSASRPQDRQFILSSKKLLLSDSGFYLCAWTGANYGYTFGSGTRLTVV.

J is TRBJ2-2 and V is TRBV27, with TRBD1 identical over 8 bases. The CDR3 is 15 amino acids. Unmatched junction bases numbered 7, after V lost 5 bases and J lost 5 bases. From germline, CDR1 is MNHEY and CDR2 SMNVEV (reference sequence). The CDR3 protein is CASSPQGARTGELFF. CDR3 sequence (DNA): TGTGCCAGCAGTCCTCAGGGGGCGCGGACCGGGGAGCTGTTTTTT.

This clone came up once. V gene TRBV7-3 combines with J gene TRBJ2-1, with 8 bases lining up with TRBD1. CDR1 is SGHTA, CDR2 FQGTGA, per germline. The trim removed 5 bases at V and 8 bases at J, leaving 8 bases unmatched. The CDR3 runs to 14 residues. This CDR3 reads CASSLLDRADEQFF. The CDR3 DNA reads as TGTGCCAGCAGCCTCCTGGACAGGGCGGATGAGCAGTTCTTC.

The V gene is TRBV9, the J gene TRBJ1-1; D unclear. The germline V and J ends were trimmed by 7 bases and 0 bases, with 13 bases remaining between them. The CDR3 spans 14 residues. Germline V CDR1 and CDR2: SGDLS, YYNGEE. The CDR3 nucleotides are TGTGCCAGCCAGCCCCTTACTATGAACACTGAAGCTTTCTTT. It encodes CASQPLTMNTEAFF. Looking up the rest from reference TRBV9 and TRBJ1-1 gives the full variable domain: DSGVTQTPKHLITATGQRVTLRCSPRSGDLSVYWYQQSLDQGLQFLIQYYNGEERAKGNILERFSAQQFPDLHSELNLSSLELGDSALYFCASQPLTMNTEAFFGQGTRLTVV.

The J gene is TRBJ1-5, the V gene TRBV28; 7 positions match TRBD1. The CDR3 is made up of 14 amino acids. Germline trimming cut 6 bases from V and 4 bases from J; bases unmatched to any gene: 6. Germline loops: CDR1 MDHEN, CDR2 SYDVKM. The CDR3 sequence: CASRPGGWNQPQHF. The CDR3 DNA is TGTGCCAGCAGACCAGGGGGTTGGAATCAGCCCCAGCATTTT.

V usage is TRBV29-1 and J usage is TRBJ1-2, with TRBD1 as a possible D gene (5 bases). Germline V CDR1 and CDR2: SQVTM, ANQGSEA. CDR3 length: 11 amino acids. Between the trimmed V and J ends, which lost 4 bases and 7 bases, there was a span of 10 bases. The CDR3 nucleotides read TGCAGCGTTGCGGGGGAGGGTGGCTACACCTTC. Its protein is CSVAGEGGYTF.